This T cell receptor (beta chain) was profiled in a study of T-cell memory formation after mild COVID-19. Study-wide background: Largely, the TCR clusters proved donor specific.

Findings of the study overall: Whether day 37 second-wave clones are SARS-CoV-2-specific was not confirmed. Contracting CD4+ clones were located mainly in CM and EM, and CD8+ clones in EMRA.

This clonotype was counted ten times or more. Its antigen is still unknown. The V segment lost 3 bases and the J segment 9 bases; nucleotides outside the gene matches: 4. Germline CDR1 reads SGHVS; CDR2 reads FQNEAQ. The CDR3 is 15 residues long. TCRalpha and TCRbeta libraries used 5'RACE with constant-segment primers and UMIs. TCRdb passed the 5' RACE reads through MiXCR, listing each CDR3 protein once. The data show 300,000 to 350,000 distinct CDR3 sequences, around 13% seen once. This sequence joins TRBV7-8 and TRBJ2-1, with 14 bases matching TRBD2. What was sequenced was PBMCs or a T cell subset sorted from them (not recorded which). This sequence was found in a man aged 18 to 29 who had mild COVID-19 (a few samples of this study predate the infection). Cell type and time point are not known. In DNA, the CDR3 is TGTGCCAGCAGCTTCGGGACTAGCGGGGGAGGTGAGCAGTTCTTC. Translation gives CASSFGTSGGGEQFF.